This T cell receptor beta chain appears in the sequencing data of a study of cytomegalovirus exposure and HLA in healthy donors. Findings of the study overall: Reportedly, fewer N-insertions than the roughly 690-donor mean appeared in an Asian-associated ancestry cluster in a later analysis. In a later analysis, a missense DCLRE1C variant was linked to TCR beta V- and J-gene trimming.

The PCR made use of 60 Vbeta and 13 Jbeta primers. The table came from immunoSEQ multiplex PCR; TCRdb's copy has only in-frame clones and leaves some out. The sample carries 85,000 to 120,000 clones, roughly 80% recorded once. This clone was observed once. Its antigen is undetermined. Trimming stripped 7 bases from V and 4 bases from J, with 14 bases between. The CDR3 is made up of 14 amino acids. From germline, CDR1 is SGHRS and CDR2 YFSETQ. The TCR was taken from a man in his sixties in good health and CMV-seronegative. Sample: PBMCs. The V call is TRBV5-1, the J call TRBJ2-2; possibly TRBD1 for D (5 bases). The CDR3 sequence is CASGDGAATGELFF. The CDR3 DNA reads TGCGCCAGCGGGGATGGGGCGGCCACCGGGGAGCTGTTTTTT.